Sequencing of this TCR beta chain was carried out in a study of blood T cell repertoires in COVID-19. Overall study: Acute and convalescent COVID-19 specimens originated in the United States, Italy and Spain. Sources were T cells, B-cell-depleted T cells, or PBMCs; the material itself was cDNA or gDNA.

As originally analysed: It was from reference gene primer amplification that nucleated cell counts were estimated. The assay was immunoSEQ multiplex PCR, and TCRdb's table has in-frame clones only and misses some. That table supplies the V and J calls and clone size; D and trimming were determined from the DNA. The sample has tens of thousands of clones; more than 75% are singletons. There are 14 residues in the CDR3. Germline CDR1 is LGHNA and CDR2 is YSLEER. The ends were cut back, 4 bases at V and 3 bases at J, with 11 bases in the middle. The chain uses TRBV4-3 and TRBJ2-3; D perhaps matches TRBD1 (6 bases). This clonotype originated in a human donor in a cohort sampled during active COVID-19. Material: peripheral blood. The CDR3 sequence is CASSLSTGTDTQYF. In nucleotides, the CDR3 is TGCGCCAGCAGCCTATCTACAGGGACAGATACGCAGTATTTT.